Each of the 28 T cell receptor beta chains below was sequenced from the same sample in a study of human T cells and chemical hapten exposure. Time point: patch test 2, 6 weeks after DPC sensitization. Documented treatment: therapeutic diphenylcyclopropenone sensitization with weekly scalp DPC. TCRdb used MiXCR to reprocess the RACE reads, holding one entry per CDR3 protein. The sample has 350,000 to 400,000 distinct CDR3 sequences, 6% to 7% seen once; the top ten hold more than 5.5%. Source: whole blood, taken in connection with sensitization to the hapten diphenylcyclopropenone (DPC). Source of these receptors: a woman aged 18-29 years with alopecia areata. Some clones in this sample may be carry-over from other donors' samples.

This clonotype was recorded only once. The V call is TRBV15, the J call TRBJ2-6, with 8 positions matching TRBD1. Germline V lookup: CDR1 LNHNV, CDR2 YYDKDF (reference sequence). This CDR3 is built from 17 residues. J lost 3 bases, V lost 0 bases, and 4 bases had no gene match. CDR3 in DNA: TGTGCCACCAGCAGAGACGCGGACAGGGTTGGGGCCAACGTCCTGACTTTC. Its translation: CATSRDADRVGANVLTF. The whole variable domain, remainder taken from reference TRBV15 and TRBJ2-6, is DAMVIQNPRYQVTQFGKPVTLSCSQTLNHNVMYWYQQKSSQAPKLLFHYYDKDFNNEADTPDNFQSRRPNTSFCFLDIRSPGLGDTAMYLCATSRDADRVGANVLTFGAGSRLTVL.

This clonotype was seen many times. This chain joins TRBV5-6 and TRBJ2-2; TRBD1 might be the D (6 bases). Trimming shortened V by 2 bases and J by 1 base, and 15 bases separated the two germline ends. The CDR3 consists of 17 residues. CDR1 and CDR2 (germline): SGHDT, YYEEEE. The CDR3 sequence: CASSFVFVTGNTGELFF. CDR3 nucleotide sequence: TGTGCCAGCAGCTTCGTATTTGTGACAGGGAACACCGGGGAGCTGTTTTTT.

Of note for this clonotype: A much larger clone is a single base away; this may be a read error. This rearrangement joins TRBV4-3 to TRBJ1-1, with 10 bases identical to TRBD1. Germline V CDR1 and CDR2: LGHNA, YSLEER. This CDR3 has 17 amino acids. V lost 4 bases and J lost 2; bases outside the gene matches: 10. The CDR3 DNA reads as TGCGCCAGCAGCCCAGGAAGACAGGGGGCGCGAAACACTGAAGCTTTCTTT. This translates into CASSPGRQGARNTEAFF.

The rearrangement links TRBV18 to TRBJ2-3; D is perhaps TRBD1 (5 bases). Germline CDR1 is KGHSH and CDR2 is LQKENI. With 1 base removed from V and 1 base from J, the gap between germline ends came to 6 bases. The CDR3 covers 14 residues. DNA for the CDR3: TGTGCCAGCTCACCACAAGGGGGCACAGATACGCAGTATTTT. Amino acid sequence: CASSPQGGTDTQYF.

The chain recombines TRBV15 with TRBJ1-1; tentatively, D is TRBD1 (6 bases). In germline, CDR1 is LNHNV, CDR2 YYDKDF (reference sequence). This CDR3 comprises 15 residues. V was shortened by 3 bases and J by 1 base, with 12 bases between the two germline ends. The chain's CDR3 is CATSSLGQTNTEAFF. Here the CDR3 DNA reads TGTGCCACCAGCAGTTTAGGACAGACGAACACTGAAGCTTTCTTT.

The V gene is TRBV5-5, the J gene TRBJ2-5, with TRBD1 matching over 10 bases. Germline V CDR1 and CDR2: SGHKS, YYEKEE (reference sequence). The V segment lost 5 bases and the J segment 1 base; nucleotides outside the gene matches: 5. The CDR3 totals 15 residues. As DNA, the CDR3 is TGTGCCAGCAGTTCCGGGACAGGGGTCCAAGAGACCCAGTACTTC. This sequence encodes CASSSGTGVQETQYF.

This clonotype was counted ten times or more. V and J are TRBV20-1 and TRBJ2-3, with 10 bases lining up with TRBD1. J lost 13 bases, V lost 0 bases, and 7 bases had no gene match. The CDR3 has 13 residues. The germline gives CDR1 DFQATT, CDR2 SNEGSKA (reference sequence). The CDR3 spells CSAREFAGTGEYF. The CDR3 nucleotides are TGCAGTGCTAGAGAATTCGCCGGGACAGGGGAGTATTTT.

V gene TRBV12-3 or TRBV12-4 combines with J gene TRBJ1-5; 7 bases are a match to TRBD1. With 4 bases clipped from V and 3 bases from J, the junction kept 9 bases outside the gene matches. The CDR3 consists of 16 residues. CDR3 bases: TGTGCCAGCAGTTCTCCTGACAGGGACCCCAATCAGCCCCAGCATTTT. Its translation is CASSSPDRDPNQPQHF.

This clonotype was observed many times. It is likely a read error, because the conserved phenylalanine at the end of the CDR3 is missing. It is unclear where the CDR3 begins or ends on the DNA, so no DNA is shown, and the CDR3 is as TCRdb lists it. The V gene is TRBV7-2, the J gene TRBJ2-5; the listed D gene, TRBD2, was not tested against the DNA. The CDR3 spans 9 amino acids, including both terminal residues. The germline V gene has CDR1 SGHTA and CDR2 FQGNSA. The CDR3 region is CASRSRLGL.

In its sample, this clonotype was seen a few times. J is TRBJ2-3 and V is TRBV4-1, with D perhaps being TRBD1 or TRBD2 (5 bases each). CDR3 size: 15 residues. Germline V gene lookup returns CDR1 MGHRA and CDR2 YSYEKL. V lost 1 base and J 3 bases, leaving 11 bases between the germline ends. The CDR3, as DNA: TGCGCCAGCAGCCAAGGGGACGGGTGGACAGATACGCAGTATTTT. Its protein product is CASSQGDGWTDTQYF.

This clonotype was counted at least ten times. This rearrangement joins TRBV28 to TRBJ1-1; maybe TRBD1 (6 bases). The germline V gene encodes CDR1 MDHEN and CDR2 SYDVKM. CDR3 length equals 15 residues. Trimming cost V 5 bases and J 5 bases, with 18 bases left between them. Here the CDR3 DNA reads TGTGCCAGCAGTGCTATCAGGGGCAGTAGGACTGAAGCTTTCTTT. It translates to CASSAIRGSRTEAFF.

This clonotype appeared a few times. This chain uses TRBV10-3 with TRBJ1-1, with TRBD1 identical over 10 bases. There are 13 residues in the CDR3. Germline V lookup: CDR1 ENHRY, CDR2 SYGVKD. The ends lost 8 bases at V and 4 bases at J; junction bases unmatched: 4. The CDR3: CAIRTGGVTEAFF. In DNA, the CDR3 is TGTGCCATCCGGACAGGGGGAGTCACTGAAGCTTTCTTT.

The gene calls are TRBV20-1 and TRBJ1-5; possible D gene TRBD1, 6 bases. The CDR3 sequence is 13 residues long. V was pared by 0 bases and J by 11 bases, with 14 bases between. Germline CDR1 reads DFQATT; CDR2 reads SNEGSKA (reference sequence). The CDR3 reads CSAREQGLGAQHF. CDR3 DNA: TGCAGTGCTAGAGAACAGGGCCTTGGGGCCCAGCATTTT.

This sequence joins TRBV5-1 and TRBJ2-1; 12 bases agree with TRBD1. The length of the CDR3 is 15 residues. J gave up 10 bases and V 1 base, and 6 bases lay outside the gene matches. Germline assignment: CDR1 SGHRS and CDR2 YFSETQ. The CDR3 nucleotides read TGCGCCAGCAGCTTGACGGGACAGGGGGCGAGAGAGCAGTTCTTC. It codes for CASSLTGQGAREQFF. Complete variable domain (other parts from reference TRBV5-1 and TRBJ2-1): KAGVTQTPRYLIKTRGQQVTLSCSPISGHRSVSWYQQTPGQGLQFLFEYFSETQRNKGNFPGRFSGRQFSNSRSEMNVSTLELGDSALYLCASSLTGQGAREQFFGPGTRLTVL.

The table lists this clonotype with a few counts. The V and J genes are TRBV7-2 and TRBJ1-1; 7 nucleotides align to TRBD1. V trimming: 5 bases; J trimming: 2 bases; junction bases outside the gene matches: 11. Germline lookup yields CDR1 SGHTA and CDR2 FQGNSA. This CDR3 is 16 amino acids long. CDR3 amino acids: CASSQTGQFKNTEAFF. The CDR3 DNA is TGTGCCAGCAGCCAAACGGGACAGTTCAAAAACACTGAAGCTTTCTTT. Looking up the rest from reference TRBV7-2 and TRBJ1-1 gives the full variable domain: GAGVSQSPSNKVTEKGKDVELRCDPISGHTALYWYRQSLGQGLEFLIYFQGNSAPDKSGLPSDRFSAERTGGSVSTLTIQRTQQEDSAVYLCASSQTGQFKNTEAFFGQGTRLTVV.

This clonotype was picked up many times. The rearrangement uses TRBV7-8 and TRBJ1-2; 11 bases fit TRBD1. V lost 5 bases and J lost 7; bases outside the gene matches: 12. Germline-derived CDR1 and CDR2 are SGHVS and FQNEAQ. The length of the CDR3 is 16 residues. This CDR3 reads CASSPKRTGGASGYTF. CDR3 DNA sequence: TGTGCCAGCAGCCCAAAGCGGACAGGGGGCGCGAGTGGCTACACCTTC.

This clonotype turned up a few times. This chain joins TRBV7-9 and TRBJ2-5; a possible D gene is TRBD2 (5 bases). CDR3 size: 14 residues. V was shortened by 6 bases and J by 1 base, with 12 bases between the two germline ends. Germline V gene lookup returns CDR1 SEHNR and CDR2 FQNEAQ (reference sequence). CDR3 residues: CASRVSASQETQYF. As DNA, the CDR3 is TGTGCCAGCAGGGTTAGCGCGAGCCAAGAGACCCAGTACTTC.

The V and J genes are TRBV5-1 and TRBJ1-5; D is perhaps TRBD1 (6 bases). This CDR3 spans 16 amino acids. Trimming left V 0 bases short and J 3 bases short, with 13 bases between. The germline V gene has CDR1 SGHRS and CDR2 YFSETQ. The DNA of the CDR3 is TGCGCCAGCAGCTTGGATGGCAGGGGAACCAATCAGCCCCAGCATTTT. This gives the protein CASSLDGRGTNQPQHF.

This clonotype has ten or more counts. The chain couples TRBV10-2 to TRBJ1-2, with D perhaps matching TRBD1 (5 bases). Per germline, CDR1 WSHSY and CDR2 SAAADI. The CDR3 loop spans 14 amino acids. V lost 1 base to trimming and J lost 4 bases, with 10 bases between them. The CDR3 DNA sequence: TGCGCCAGCAGTGAGTTGGGGGAGAGCTATGGCTACACCTTC. It translates to CASSELGESYGYTF.

This clonotype has more than one count but fewer than ten. The J gene is TRBJ2-3, the V gene TRBV2, with 8 bases identical to TRBD1. Looked up from germline, CDR1 is SNHLY and CDR2 is FYNNEI. The V segment lost 6 bases and the J segment 2 bases; nucleotides outside the gene matches: 19. The CDR3 has 19 residues. The CDR3 protein is CASSAGPALGQDSTDTQYF. CDR3 nucleotide sequence: TGTGCCAGCAGCGCAGGACCGGCCCTGGGACAGGACTCCACAGATACGCAGTATTTT. Full variable domain (missing parts from reference TRBV2 and TRBJ2-3): EPEVTQTPSHQVTQMGQEVILRCVPISNHLYFYWYRQILGQKVEFLVSFYNNEISEKSEIFDDQFSVERPDGSNFTLKIRSTKLEDSAMYFCASSAGPALGQDSTDTQYFGPGTRLTVL.

There are many counts of this clonotype. This chain connects TRBV27 to TRBJ1-1; tentative D call: TRBD1 (6 bases). The V and J ends lost 1 base and 3 bases respectively, with 12 bases between them. Germline lookup yields CDR1 MNHEY and CDR2 SMNVEV (reference sequence). This CDR3 has 15 residues. The CDR3 here is CASSLFPGEDTEAFF. For the CDR3, the DNA is TGTGCCAGCAGTTTATTCCCAGGGGAGGACACTGAAGCTTTCTTT.

Ten or more counts support this clonotype. The chain has TRBV12-3 or TRBV12-4 and TRBJ1-1, with 8 bases identical to TRBD1. Trimming removed 4 bases from V and 2 bases from J; junction bases left unmatched: 6. This CDR3 has 15 amino acids. CDR3 protein: CASSSRTGTNTEAFF. In nucleotides, the CDR3 is TGTGCCAGCAGTTCAAGGACAGGGACTAACACTGAAGCTTTCTTT.

This clonotype has at least ten counts. The J gene is TRBJ2-2, the V gene TRBV6-6; 8 bases agree with TRBD2. Germline V lookup: CDR1 MNHNY, CDR2 SVGAGI (reference sequence). The CDR3 totals 16 residues. With V trimmed by 5 bases and J by 1 base, 6 bases remained unmatched. CDR3 sequence reads: CASSPGLALNTGELFF. CDR3 bases: TGTGCCAGCAGTCCAGGACTAGCTCTGAACACCGGGGAGCTGTTTTTT.

This clonotype was seen ten or more times. The chain has TRBV27 and TRBJ1-2; D is possibly TRBD1 (6 bases). This CDR3 is 13 amino acids long. Deletions cut 4 bases from V and 8 bases from J, with 14 bases between. Germline V lookup: CDR1 MNHEY, CDR2 SMNVEV (reference sequence). CDR3 bases: TGTGCCAGCAGTTCGCTACAGGGAGGGGGCTACACCTTC. Translating it yields CASSSLQGGGYTF.

This clonotype has a count of ten or more. The rearrangement uses TRBV4-2 and TRBJ1-1; D uncertain. In germline, CDR1 is LGHNA, CDR2 YNFKEQ. V lost 0 bases to trimming and J lost 5 bases, with 10 bases between them. This CDR3 is 14 amino acids long. CDR3 amino acids: CASSQELGRTEAFF. Here the CDR3 DNA reads TGTGCCAGCAGCCAAGAACTAGGCCGTACTGAAGCTTTCTTT.

This clonotype was detected a few times. The rearrangement joins TRBV9 to TRBJ1-2, with TRBD1 as a possible D gene (5 bases). CDR3 length: 12 amino acids. Germline loops: CDR1 SGDLS, CDR2 YYNGEE. With 0 bases removed from V and 7 bases from J, the gap between germline ends came to 7 bases. The CDR3: CASSVEGLGYTF. Written as DNA, the CDR3 is TGTGCCAGCAGCGTAGAGGGACTTGGCTACACCTTC.

At least ten counts were recorded for this clonotype. V and J are TRBV6-5 and TRBJ1-1; 7 bases match TRBD1. CDR1 is MNHEY, CDR2 SVGAGI, per germline. V gave up 6 bases and J gave up 1 base; unmatched junction bases: 14. The length of the CDR3 is 17 residues. CDR3 DNA sequence: TGTGCCAGCAGCTCAGTTTTCTACAGGGGTCGGAACACTGAAGCTTTCTTT. Amino acids: CASSSVFYRGRNTEAFF.

This clonotype was recorded a few times. In DNA, the CDR3 is TGCAGCGTTGAAGATCGGCCAGGCAGGGGGGTAAACAATGAGCAGTTCTTC. This translates into CSVEDRPGRGVNNEQFF. This chain connects TRBV29-1 to TRBJ2-1; D is possibly TRBD1 (7 bases). V was trimmed by 0 bases and J by 5 bases, leaving 20 bases between them. Germline loops: CDR1 SQVTM, CDR2 ANQGSEA. The CDR3 has 17 residues.